The entry below describes one TCR beta chain. This sample was taken from a study of control samples from healthy donors and cancer patients. This CDR3 contains 12 residues. Germline-derived CDR1 and CDR2 are SGHTA and FQGTGA. V was trimmed by 5 bases and J by 5 bases, leaving 8 bases between them. Profiled with immunoSEQ multiplex PCR; TCRdb holds only in-frame clones, not every one. The sample contains about 110,000 clones, approximately 90% of which appear only once. The source of this sequence is a woman between 18 and 29 years old in good health. The rearrangement links TRBV7-3 to TRBJ2-3; the D gene is possibly TRBD2 (6 bases). Sequencing used blood. The CDR3 nucleotides read TGTGCCAGCAGCCCGGAGGGAGATACGCAGTATTTT. It specifies CASSPEGDTQYF.